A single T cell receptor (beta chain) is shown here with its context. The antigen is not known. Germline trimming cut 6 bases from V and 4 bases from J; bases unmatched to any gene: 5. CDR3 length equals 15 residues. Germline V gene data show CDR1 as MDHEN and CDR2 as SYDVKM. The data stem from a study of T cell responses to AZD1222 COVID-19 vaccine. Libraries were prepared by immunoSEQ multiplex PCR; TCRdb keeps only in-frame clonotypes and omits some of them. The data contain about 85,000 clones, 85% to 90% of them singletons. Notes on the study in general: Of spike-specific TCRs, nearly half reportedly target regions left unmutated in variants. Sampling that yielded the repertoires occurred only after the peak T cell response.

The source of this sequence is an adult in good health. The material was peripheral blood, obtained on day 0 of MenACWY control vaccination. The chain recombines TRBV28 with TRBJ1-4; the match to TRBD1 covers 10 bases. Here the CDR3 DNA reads TGTGCCAGCAGGCGGGACAGGGGCAATAATGAAAAACTGTTTTTT. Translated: CASRRDRGNNEKLFF.